One T cell receptor (beta chain) is described in this entry. Sequenced by immunoSEQ multiplex PCR; TCRdb stores in-frame clones only, minus some. The table lists about 54,000 clones, about nine tenths of them singletons. These data come from a study of T cell changes during pregnancy in multiple sclerosis. Trimming at V came to 5 bases and at J to 0 bases, leaving 5 bases not matched to a gene. Germline V gives CDR1 SGDLS, CDR2 YYNGEE. The CDR3 totals 15 residues. The source is a female donor in good health, enrolled as a control in a pregnancy study. The sequencing here drew on peripheral blood, taken after pregnancy. The rearrangement links TRBV9 to TRBJ2-3, with 8 bases that match TRBD2. CDR3 DNA: TGTGCCAGCAGTTTACTAGCGGCTAGCACAGATACGCAGTATTTT. This encodes CASSLLAASTDTQYF.